A single sample is the source of the 8 T cell receptor beta chains below, sequenced in a study of T cell responses to AZD1222 COVID-19 vaccine. Data came from immunoSEQ multiplex PCR; TCRdb stores just in-frame clones and leaves some out. The repertoire consists of approximately 140,000 clones, with over 85% occurring once and the leading ten covering more than 0.8%. Sequencing was performed on peripheral blood, taken on day 0 of MenACWY control vaccination. The receptors shown here come from an adult in good health.

The J gene is TRBJ2-7, the V gene TRBV9; TRBD2 aligns across 8 bases. V was clipped by 3 bases and J by 2 bases; unmatched bases: 4. The CDR3 runs 14 residues. Germline loops: CDR1 SGDLS, CDR2 YYNGEE. CDR3 bases: TGTGCCAGCAGCGCCACTAGCGGCACCTACGAGCAGTACTTC. Translation: CASSATSGTYEQYF.

This rearrangement joins TRBV11-1 to TRBJ2-7; maybe TRBD2 (6 bases). The germline gives CDR1 SGHAT, CDR2 FQDESV (reference sequence). The CDR3 totals 16 residues. The ends were cut back, 5 bases at V and 4 bases at J, with 21 bases in the middle. CDR3 DNA: TGTGCCAGCAGCAAGCCCTTGGCGGGACGACGGTACGAGCAGTACTTC. Translated, it gives CASSKPLAGRRYEQYF.

The gene calls are TRBV30 and TRBJ1-2; D might be TRBD1 (5 bases). The germline gives CDR1 GTSNPN, CDR2 SVGIG (reference sequence). Trimming took 4 bases from V and 6 from J, leaving 12 bases between them. The CDR3 extends over 12 amino acids. The CDR3: CAWNEGRDGYTF. CDR3 sequence (DNA): TGTGCCTGGAATGAGGGCAGGGATGGCTACACCTTC.

This clone appeared once. The chain has TRBV5-1 and TRBJ1-3; no clear D gene. Trimming left V 4 bases short and J 0 bases short, with 11 bases between. The CDR3 consists of 15 residues. Per the germline V gene, CDR1 is SGHRS and CDR2 is YFSETQ. The CDR3 DNA is TGCGCCAGCAGCCAGTATCGGGGCTCTGGAAACACCATATATTTT. Protein: CASSQYRGSGNTIYF.

The V call is TRBV5-4, the J call TRBJ2-3; weak D call: TRBD2 (6 bases). V was cut by 6 bases and J by 0 bases, with 14 bases left in between. This CDR3 spans 15 amino acids. Germline loops: CDR1 SGHNT, CDR2 YYREEE (reference sequence). The CDR3 loop reads CASTLGGASTDTQYF. Written as DNA, the CDR3 is TGTGCCAGCACCCTCGGAGGGGCTAGCACAGATACGCAGTATTTT.

The V and J genes are TRBV19 and TRBJ1-5, with D tentatively TRBD1 (5 bases). CDR3 length equals 17 residues. V dropped 3 bases and J dropped 1 base, with 16 bases sitting between them. CDR1 is LNHDA and CDR2 is SQIVND in the germline V gene (reference sequence). The CDR3 bases are TGTGCCAGTAGTATGGGGGGTTCTACAGCGAGCAATCAGCCCCAGCATTTT. As protein: CASSMGGSTASNQPQHF. Looking up the rest from reference TRBV19 and TRBJ1-5 gives the full variable domain: DGGITQSPKYLFRKEGQNVTLSCEQNLNHDAMYWYRQDPGQGLRLIYYSQIVNDFQKGDIAEGYSVSREKKESFPLTVTSAQKNPTAFYLCASSMGGSTASNQPQHFGDGTRLSIL.

The chain employs TRBV4-1 and TRBJ1-5; the match to TRBD1 covers 9 bases. J was trimmed by 4 bases and V by 0 bases; bases with no gene match: 4. The CDR3 spans 16 residues. Germline V gene sequence: CDR1 MGHRA, CDR2 YSYEKL. CDR3: CASSQDPGTGNQPQHF. The CDR3, as DNA: TGCGCCAGCAGCCAAGATCCCGGGACAGGGAATCAGCCCCAGCATTTT.

The V call is TRBV25-1, the J call TRBJ1-1; TRBD1 is a possible D gene (5 bases). V shed 7 bases and J shed 6 bases, with 15 bases lying between them. This CDR3 comprises 13 residues. Germline V gives CDR1 MGHDK, CDR2 SYGVNS. The CDR3 here is CASIRGGGAEAFF. The CDR3 DNA is TGTGCCAGCATACGGGGGGGAGGCGCTGAAGCTTTCTTT.